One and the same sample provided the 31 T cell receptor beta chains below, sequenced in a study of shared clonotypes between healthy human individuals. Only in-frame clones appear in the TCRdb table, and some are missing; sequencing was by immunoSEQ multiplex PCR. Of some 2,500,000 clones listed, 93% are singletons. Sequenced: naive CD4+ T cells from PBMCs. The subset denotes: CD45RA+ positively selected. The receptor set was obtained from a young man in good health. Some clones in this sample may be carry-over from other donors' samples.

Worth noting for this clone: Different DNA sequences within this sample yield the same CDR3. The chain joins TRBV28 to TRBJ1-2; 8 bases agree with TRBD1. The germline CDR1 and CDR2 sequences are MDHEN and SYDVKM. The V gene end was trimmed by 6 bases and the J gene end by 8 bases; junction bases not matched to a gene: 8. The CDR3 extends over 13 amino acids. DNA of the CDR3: TGTGCCAGCAGCCGAGGACAGGGCGGGGGCTACACCTTC. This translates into CASSRGQGGGYTF.

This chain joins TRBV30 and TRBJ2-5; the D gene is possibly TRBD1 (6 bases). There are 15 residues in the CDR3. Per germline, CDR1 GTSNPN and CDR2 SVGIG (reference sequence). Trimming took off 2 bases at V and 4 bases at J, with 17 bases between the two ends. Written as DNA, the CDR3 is TGTGCCTGGAGTATAGGACAGTCCGTGGGAGAGACCCAGTACTTC. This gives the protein CAWSIGQSVGETQYF.

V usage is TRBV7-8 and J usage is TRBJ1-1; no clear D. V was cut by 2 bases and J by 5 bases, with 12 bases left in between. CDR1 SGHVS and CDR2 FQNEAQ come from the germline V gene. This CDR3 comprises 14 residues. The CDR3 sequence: CASSLMTSGTEAFF. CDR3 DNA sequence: TGTGCCAGCAGCTTAATGACCAGCGGTACTGAAGCTTTCTTT.

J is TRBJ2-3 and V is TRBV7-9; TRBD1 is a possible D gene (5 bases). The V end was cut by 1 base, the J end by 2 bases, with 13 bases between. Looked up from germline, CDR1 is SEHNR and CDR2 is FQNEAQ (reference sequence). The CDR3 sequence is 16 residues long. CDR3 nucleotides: TGTGCCAGCAGCTTAGTTATGGCAGGGTCCACAGATACGCAGTATTTT. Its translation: CASSLVMAGSTDTQYF.

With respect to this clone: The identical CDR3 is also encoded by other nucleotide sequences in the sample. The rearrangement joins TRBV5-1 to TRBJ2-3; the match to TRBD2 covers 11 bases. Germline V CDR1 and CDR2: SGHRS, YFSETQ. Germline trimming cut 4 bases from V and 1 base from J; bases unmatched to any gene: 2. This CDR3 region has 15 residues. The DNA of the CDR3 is TGCGCCAGCAGCCGGGGACTAGCGGGCACAGATACGCAGTATTTT. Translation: CASSRGLAGTDTQYF.

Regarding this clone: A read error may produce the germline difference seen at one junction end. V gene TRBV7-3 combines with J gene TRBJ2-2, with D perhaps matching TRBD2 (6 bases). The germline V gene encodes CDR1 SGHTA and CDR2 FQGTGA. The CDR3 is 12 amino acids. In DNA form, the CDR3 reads TGTGCCAGCAGCTTAAGTCCCGGGGGGCTGTTTTTT. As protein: CASSLSPGGLFF.

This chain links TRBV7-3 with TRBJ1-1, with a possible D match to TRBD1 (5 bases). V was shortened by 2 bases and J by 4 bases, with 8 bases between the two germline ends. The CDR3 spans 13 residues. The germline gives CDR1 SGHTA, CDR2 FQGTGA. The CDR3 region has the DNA TGTGCCAGCAGCTTAGGACACGGCACTGAAGCTTTCTTT. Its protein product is CASSLGHGTEAFF.

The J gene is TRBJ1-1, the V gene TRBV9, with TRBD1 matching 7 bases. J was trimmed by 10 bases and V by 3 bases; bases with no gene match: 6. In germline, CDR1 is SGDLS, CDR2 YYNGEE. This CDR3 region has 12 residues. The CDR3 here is CASSGDSSGAFF. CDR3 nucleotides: TGTGCCAGCAGCGGGGACAGTTCTGGAGCTTTCTTT.

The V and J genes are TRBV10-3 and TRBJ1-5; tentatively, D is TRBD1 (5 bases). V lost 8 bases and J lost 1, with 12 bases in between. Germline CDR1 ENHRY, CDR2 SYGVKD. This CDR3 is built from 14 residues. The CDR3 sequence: CAIQADISNQPQHF. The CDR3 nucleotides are TGTGCCATCCAAGCGGACATCAGCAATCAGCCCCAGCATTTT.

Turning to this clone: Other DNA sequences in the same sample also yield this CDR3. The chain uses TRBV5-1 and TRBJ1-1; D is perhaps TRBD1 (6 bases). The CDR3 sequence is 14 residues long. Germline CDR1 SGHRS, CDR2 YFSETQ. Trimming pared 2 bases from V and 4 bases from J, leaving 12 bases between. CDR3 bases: TGCGCCAGCAGCTTACAGGGCGGAGGCACTGAAGCTTTCTTT. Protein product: CASSLQGGGTEAFF.

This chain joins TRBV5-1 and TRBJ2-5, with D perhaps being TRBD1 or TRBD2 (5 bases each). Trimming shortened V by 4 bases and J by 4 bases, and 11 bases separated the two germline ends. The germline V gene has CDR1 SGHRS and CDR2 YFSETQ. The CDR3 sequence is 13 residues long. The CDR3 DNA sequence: TGCGCCAGCAGCGGGGGACCCTCAGAGACCCAGTACTTC. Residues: CASSGGPSETQYF.

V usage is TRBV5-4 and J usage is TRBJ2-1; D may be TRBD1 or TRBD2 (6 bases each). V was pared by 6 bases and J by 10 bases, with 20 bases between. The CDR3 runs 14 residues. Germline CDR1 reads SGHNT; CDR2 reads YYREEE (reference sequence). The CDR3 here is CASTGGGRPREQFF. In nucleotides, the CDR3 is TGTGCCAGCACCGGGGGCGGGCGTCCCCGAGAGCAGTTCTTC.

In DNA form, the CDR3 reads TGTGCCAGCAGCAAAGGTCCTAGCGGGAGGGCCTGCCCCGTTTACGAGCAGTACTTC. The encoded protein is CASSKGPSGRACPVYEQYF. The rearrangement links TRBV21-1 to TRBJ2-7; TRBD2 is taken as the D call from the table, unchecked against the DNA. TRBV21-1 constitutes a pseudogene. The CDR3 contains 19 residues.

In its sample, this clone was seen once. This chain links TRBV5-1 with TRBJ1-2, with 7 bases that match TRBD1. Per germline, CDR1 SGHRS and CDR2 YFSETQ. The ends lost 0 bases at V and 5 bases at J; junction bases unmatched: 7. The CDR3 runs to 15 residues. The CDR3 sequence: CASSLAVEQGYGYTF. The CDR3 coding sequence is TGCGCCAGCAGCTTGGCGGTTGAACAGGGGTATGGCTACACCTTC.

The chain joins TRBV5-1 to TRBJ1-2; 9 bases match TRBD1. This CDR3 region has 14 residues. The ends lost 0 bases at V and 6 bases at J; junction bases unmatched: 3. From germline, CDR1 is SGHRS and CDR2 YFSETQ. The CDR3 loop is CASSLGQGDHGYTF. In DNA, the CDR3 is TGCGCCAGCAGCTTGGGACAGGGGGACCATGGCTACACCTTC.

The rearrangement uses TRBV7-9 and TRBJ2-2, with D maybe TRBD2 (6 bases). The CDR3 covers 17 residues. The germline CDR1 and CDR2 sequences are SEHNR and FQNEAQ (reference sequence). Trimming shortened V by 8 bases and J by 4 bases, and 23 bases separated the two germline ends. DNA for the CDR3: TGTGCCAGCTTGCCCCCTTTTCGGCGGGACCGCACCGGGGAGCTGTTTTTT. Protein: CASLPPFRRDRTGELFF. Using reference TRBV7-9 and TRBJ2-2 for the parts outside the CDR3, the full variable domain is DTGVSQNPRHKITKRGQNVTFRCDPISEHNRLYWYRQTLGQGPEFLTYFQNEAQLEKSRLLSDRFSAERPKGSFSTLEIQRTEQGDSAMYLCASLPPFRRDRTGELFFGEGSRLTVL.

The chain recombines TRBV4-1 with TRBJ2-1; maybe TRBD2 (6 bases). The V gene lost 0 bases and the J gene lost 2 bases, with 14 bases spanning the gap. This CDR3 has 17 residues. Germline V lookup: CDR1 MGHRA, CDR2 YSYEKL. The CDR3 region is CASSQDGGLSAYNEQFF. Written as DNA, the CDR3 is TGCGCCAGCAGCCAAGATGGGGGACTTTCGGCCTACAATGAGCAGTTCTTC.

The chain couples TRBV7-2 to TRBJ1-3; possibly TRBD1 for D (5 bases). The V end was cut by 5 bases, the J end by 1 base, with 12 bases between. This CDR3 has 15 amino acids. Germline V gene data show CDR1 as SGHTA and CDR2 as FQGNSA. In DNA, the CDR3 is TGTGCCAGCAGCACCCGCAGGGCGTCTGGAAACACCATATATTTT. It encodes CASSTRRASGNTIYF.

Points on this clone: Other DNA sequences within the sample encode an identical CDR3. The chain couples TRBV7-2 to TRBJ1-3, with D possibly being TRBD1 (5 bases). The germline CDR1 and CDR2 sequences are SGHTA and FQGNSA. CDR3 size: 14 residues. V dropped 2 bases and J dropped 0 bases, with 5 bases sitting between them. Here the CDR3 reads CASSLRGSGNTIYF. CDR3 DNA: TGTGCCAGCAGCTTAAGGGGCTCTGGAAACACCATATATTTT. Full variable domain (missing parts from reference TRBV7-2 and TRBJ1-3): GAGVSQSPSNKVTEKGKDVELRCDPISGHTALYWYRQSLGQGLEFLIYFQGNSAPDKSGLPSDRFSAERTGGSVSTLTIQRTQQEDSAVYLCASSLRGSGNTIYFGEGSWLTVV.

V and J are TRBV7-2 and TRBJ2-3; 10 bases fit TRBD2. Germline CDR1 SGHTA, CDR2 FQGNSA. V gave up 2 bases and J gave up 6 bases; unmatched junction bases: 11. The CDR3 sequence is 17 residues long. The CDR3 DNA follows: TGTGCCAGCAGCTTATCCCTAGCTAGCGGGAGCCGGGATACGCAGTATTTT. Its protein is CASSLSLASGSRDTQYF.

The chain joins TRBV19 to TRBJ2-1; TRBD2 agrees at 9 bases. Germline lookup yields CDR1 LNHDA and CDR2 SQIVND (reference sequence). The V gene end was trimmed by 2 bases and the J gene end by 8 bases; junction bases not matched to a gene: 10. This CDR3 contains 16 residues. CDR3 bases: TGTGCCAGTAGTATAAACGGGCGGGAGGGCCGGGATGAGCAGTTCTTC. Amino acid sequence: CASSINGREGRDEQFF.

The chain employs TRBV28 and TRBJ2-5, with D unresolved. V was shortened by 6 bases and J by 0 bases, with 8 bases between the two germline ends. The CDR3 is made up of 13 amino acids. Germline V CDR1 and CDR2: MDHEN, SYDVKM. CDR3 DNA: TGTGCCAGCAGGAGGACGTACCAAGAGACCCAGTACTTC. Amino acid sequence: CASRRTYQETQYF.

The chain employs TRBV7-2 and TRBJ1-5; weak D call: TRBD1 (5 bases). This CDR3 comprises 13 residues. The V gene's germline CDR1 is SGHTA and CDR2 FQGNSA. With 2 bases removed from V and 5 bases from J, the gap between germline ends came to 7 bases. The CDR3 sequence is CASSLWGDQPQHF. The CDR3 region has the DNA TGTGCCAGCAGCTTATGGGGGGATCAGCCCCAGCATTTT.

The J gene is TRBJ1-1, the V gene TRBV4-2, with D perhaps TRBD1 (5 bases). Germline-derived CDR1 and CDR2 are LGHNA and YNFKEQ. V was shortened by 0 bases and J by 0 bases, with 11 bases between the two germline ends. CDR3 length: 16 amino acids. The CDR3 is CASSQDQGGLNTEAFF. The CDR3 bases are TGTGCCAGCAGCCAAGATCAGGGCGGATTGAACACTGAAGCTTTCTTT.

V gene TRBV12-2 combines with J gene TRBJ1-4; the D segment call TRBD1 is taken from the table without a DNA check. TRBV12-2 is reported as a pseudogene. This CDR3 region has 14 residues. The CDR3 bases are TGTGCAAGTCGCTCCGTTGGGGACAGACGAAAACTGTTTTTT. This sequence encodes CASRSVGDRRKLFF.

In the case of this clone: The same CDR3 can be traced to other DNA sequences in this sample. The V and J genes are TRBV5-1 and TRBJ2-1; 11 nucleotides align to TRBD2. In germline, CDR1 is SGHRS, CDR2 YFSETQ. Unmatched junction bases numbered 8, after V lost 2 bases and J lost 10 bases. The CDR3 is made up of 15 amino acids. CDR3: CASSFGLAGGDEQFF. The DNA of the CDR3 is TGCGCCAGCAGCTTCGGGCTAGCGGGAGGAGACGAGCAGTTCTTC.

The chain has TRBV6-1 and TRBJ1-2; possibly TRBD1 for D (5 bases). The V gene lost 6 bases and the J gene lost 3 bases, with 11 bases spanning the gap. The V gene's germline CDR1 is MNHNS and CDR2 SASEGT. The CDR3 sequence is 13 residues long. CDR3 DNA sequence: TGTGCCAGCAGGGGCAGGGCTGACTATGGCTACACCTTC. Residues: CASRGRADYGYTF.

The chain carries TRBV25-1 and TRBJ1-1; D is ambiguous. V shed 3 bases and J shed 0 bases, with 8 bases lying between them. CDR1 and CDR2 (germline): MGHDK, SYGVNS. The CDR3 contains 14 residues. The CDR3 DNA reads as TGTGCCAGCAGTGAGGAAGGTATGAACACTGAAGCTTTCTTT. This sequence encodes CASSEEGMNTEAFF.

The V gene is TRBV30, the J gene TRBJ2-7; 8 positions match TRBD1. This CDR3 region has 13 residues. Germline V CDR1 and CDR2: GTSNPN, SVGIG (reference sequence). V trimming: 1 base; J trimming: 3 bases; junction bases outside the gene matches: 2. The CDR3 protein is CAWSDDRGYEQYF. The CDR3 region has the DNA TGTGCCTGGAGTGACGACAGGGGCTACGAGCAGTACTTC.

The CDR3 nucleotides read TGTGCCAGCAGCCCCCGGGACAGGGGGTACTCCTACGAGCAGTACTTC. Its protein is CASSPRDRGYSYEQYF. J is TRBJ2-7 and V is TRBV7-9; 11 nucleotides line up with TRBD1. The CDR3 has 16 residues. CDR1 SEHNR and CDR2 FQNEAQ come from the germline V gene (reference sequence). V was pared by 5 bases and J by 0 bases, with 6 bases of the junction left unmatched.

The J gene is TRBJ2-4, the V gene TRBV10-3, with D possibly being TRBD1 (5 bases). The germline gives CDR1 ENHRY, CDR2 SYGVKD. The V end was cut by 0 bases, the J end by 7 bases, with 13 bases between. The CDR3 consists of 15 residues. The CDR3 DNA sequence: TGTGCCATCAGTGAGTCTACCAGGGCCGGGAACATTCAGTACTTC. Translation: CAISESTRAGNIQYF.